This entry lists 31 T cell receptor beta chains sequenced from one sample in a study of T cell changes during pregnancy in multiple sclerosis. Data came from immunoSEQ multiplex PCR; TCRdb stores just in-frame clones and leaves some out. This sample has nearly 50,000 clones, with 85% to 95% found just once. Specimen: CD4+ T cells from peripheral blood mononuclear cells, collected in the first trimester of pregnancy. Receptors were obtained from a female donor with multiple sclerosis, enrolled in a pregnancy study.

The gene calls are TRBV7-8 and TRBJ1-3; TRBD1 matches 8 bases. The germline gives CDR1 SGHVS, CDR2 FQNEAQ. The J segment lost 7 bases and the V segment lost 5 bases, leaving 19 bases of the junction unmatched. This CDR3 spans 18 amino acids. The CDR3 protein is CASSLVLPGTGWVNTIYF. In nucleotides, the CDR3 is TGTGCCAGCAGCCTCGTCCTCCCCGGGACAGGTTGGGTGAACACCATATATTTT.

CDR3 coding DNA: TGTGCCAGCCACCCGGGGAGACGATTGGGGCAGGGGTTGCAGCCCCAGCATTTT. Its protein is CASHPGRRLGQGLQPQHF. The V call is TRBV27, the J call TRBJ1-5; the D gene is possibly TRBD1 (6 bases). This CDR3 contains 18 residues. From germline, CDR1 is MNHEY and CDR2 SMNVEV (reference sequence). V lost 8 bases, J lost 7 bases, and 30 bases lay in between.

The chain is built from TRBV25-1 and TRBJ2-5; D is uncertain. The CDR3 is 14 residues long. The ends were cut back, 7 bases at V and 4 bases at J, with 16 bases in the middle. From germline, CDR1 is MGHDK and CDR2 SYGVNS. The CDR3 coding sequence is TGTGCCAGCACCCCATCCCGCAGAAGAGAGACCCAGTACTTC. It encodes CASTPSRRRETQYF.

The V call is TRBV6-1, the J call TRBJ1-6; D gene ambiguous. The germline V gene encodes CDR1 MNHNS and CDR2 SASEGT. The CDR3 covers 20 residues. V shed 2 bases and J shed 0 bases, with 20 bases lying between them. The CDR3 DNA is TGTGCCAGCAGTGAATTGAATTCGAGGTCCTTGAGCTCCTATAATTCACCCCTCCACTTT. Amino acid sequence: CASSELNSRSLSSYNSPLHF.

The chain has TRBV5-1 and TRBJ2-1, with D tentatively TRBD1 (6 bases). The CDR3 totals 15 residues. Per germline, CDR1 SGHRS and CDR2 YFSETQ. Trimming took off 1 base at V and 3 bases at J, with 11 bases between the two ends. The CDR3 DNA follows: TGCGCCAGCAGCTTGAATGACAGGAGCTACAATGAGCAGTTCTTC. Encoded protein: CASSLNDRSYNEQFF.

This chain joins TRBV4-1 and TRBJ1-4; 7 bases align to TRBD1. The CDR3 is 16 residues long. The V gene's germline CDR1 is MGHRA and CDR2 YSYEKL. With V trimmed by 1 base and J by 5 bases, 7 bases remained unmatched. This chain's CDR3 is CASSQAPDRINEKLFF. DNA for the CDR3: TGCGCCAGCAGCCAAGCCCCGGACAGGATAAATGAAAAACTGTTTTTT.

V and J are TRBV10-2 and TRBJ1-2; 8 bases are shared with TRBD1. The CDR3 spans 13 residues. J lost 8 bases, V lost 6 bases, and 8 bases had no gene match. CDR1 is WSHSY and CDR2 is SAAADI in the germline V gene. CDR3 sequence (DNA): TGCGCCAGCAGGGGGACAGGTTATTTGGGCTACACCTTC. Translating gives CASRGTGYLGYTF.

The chain couples TRBV28 to TRBJ2-7, with a tentative D call TRBD2 (5 bases). The V end lost 7 bases, the J end lost 0 bases, and 10 bases lay between the germline ends. CDR1 MDHEN and CDR2 SYDVKM come from the germline V gene. CDR3 length: 13 residues. CDR3 in amino acids: CASTEDFSYEQYF. For the CDR3, the DNA is TGTGCCAGCACCGAGGACTTCTCCTACGAGCAGTACTTC.

The chain combines TRBV11-1 with TRBJ1-4; TRBD1 aligns across 9 bases. V shed 4 bases and J 6 bases; nucleotides not matched to a gene: 3. Looked up from germline, CDR1 is SGHAT and CDR2 is FQDESV (reference sequence). This CDR3 is 14 amino acids long. The DNA of the CDR3 is TGTGCCAGCAGCTGGGGACAGGGAGATGAAAAACTGTTTTTT. It is translated as CASSWGQGDEKLFF.

The chain employs TRBV4-2 and TRBJ2-3; TRBD2 agrees at 12 bases. The CDR3 is 15 residues long. From germline, CDR1 is LGHNA and CDR2 YNFKEQ. Trimming took 1 base from V and 5 from J; bases not matched to a gene: 1. CDR3 DNA sequence: TGTGCCAGCAGCCAAGGACTAGCGGGGGAAGATACGCAGTATTTT. Translation gives CASSQGLAGEDTQYF.

The CDR3 reads CASSLFPPPAGSYEQYF. The CDR3 DNA reads TGTGCCAGCAGTTTATTCCCCCCTCCGGCAGGGTCTTACGAGCAGTACTTC. The chain recombines TRBV27 with TRBJ2-7; D is perhaps TRBD1 (5 bases). This CDR3 is built from 17 residues. From germline, CDR1 is MNHEY and CDR2 SMNVEV (reference sequence). Trimming removed 1 base at V and 4 bases at J, with 20 bases between.

The V call is TRBV6-4, the J call TRBJ1-2; TRBD1 agrees at 9 bases. Trimming cost V 6 bases and J 1 base; bases outside gene matches: 9. The CDR3 is 16 amino acids. Germline loops: CDR1 MRHNA, CDR2 SNTAGT. This chain's CDR3 is CASRASGQGLNYGYTF. The CDR3, as DNA: TGTGCCAGCAGAGCATCGGGACAGGGCCTTAACTATGGCTACACCTTC.

The gene calls are TRBV7-9 and TRBJ1-5; 9 bases line up with TRBD1. The CDR3 covers 17 residues. Per the germline V gene, CDR1 is SEHNR and CDR2 is FQNEAQ (reference sequence). V gave up 1 base and J gave up 2 bases; unmatched junction bases: 6. In DNA form, the CDR3 reads TGTGCCAGCAGCTTAGTCCCCCGGACAGGGGGCAATCAGCCCCAGCATTTT. Its protein is CASSLVPRTGGNQPQHF.

This rearrangement joins TRBV7-2 to TRBJ1-2; D unclear. V shed 1 base and J shed 9 bases, with 18 bases lying between them. The CDR3 consists of 15 residues. Germline V lookup: CDR1 SGHTA, CDR2 FQGNSA. The CDR3 region is CASSLDPRTGGRYTF. The CDR3 nucleotides are TGTGCCAGCAGCTTAGACCCCCGGACGGGAGGGCGCTACACCTTC.

V and J are TRBV4-1 and TRBJ1-3; 7 nucleotides line up with TRBD1. Germline CDR1 and CDR2: MGHRA and YSYEKL. V shed 1 base, J shed 1 base, and the junction held 7 bases outside the gene matches. The CDR3 totals 17 residues. The CDR3 here is CASSQGLTGTSGNTIYF. In nucleotides, the CDR3 is TGCGCCAGCAGCCAAGGATTGACAGGGACTTCTGGAAACACCATATATTTT.

The chain joins TRBV7-9 to TRBJ2-7; 10 nucleotides align to TRBD1. Germline loops: CDR1 SEHNR, CDR2 FQNEAQ (reference sequence). With V trimmed by 11 bases and J by 5 bases, 15 bases remained unmatched. The CDR3 length is 15 residues. This CDR3 reads CASLGGQGIFDEQYF. CDR3 nucleotides: TGTGCCTCGTTGGGGGGACAGGGGATTTTCGACGAGCAGTACTTC.

The chain carries TRBV27 and TRBJ1-1; TRBD1 matches 10 bases. Germline V CDR1 and CDR2: MNHEY, SMNVEV (reference sequence). V gave up 3 bases and J gave up 4 bases; unmatched junction bases: 14. This CDR3 is 18 amino acids long. CDR3 bases: TGTGCCAGCAGTTTCTCCCCCGTGGGACAGGGGTTGAGCACTGAAGCTTTCTTT. Protein product: CASSFSPVGQGLSTEAFF.

About this clone itself: This specimen includes other DNA sequences encoding the same CDR3. This chain's CDR3 is CASSNAGFDSPLHF. DNA of the CDR3: TGCGCCAGCAGCAACGCAGGGTTCGATTCACCCCTCCACTTT. The chain couples TRBV5-1 to TRBJ1-6; tentatively, D is TRBD1 (5 bases). This CDR3 comprises 14 residues. Germline assignment: CDR1 SGHRS and CDR2 YFSETQ. Trimming took 4 bases from V and 8 from J, leaving 13 bases between them. Combining the CDR3 with reference TRBV5-1 and TRBJ1-6 gives the whole variable domain KAGVTQTPRYLIKTRGQQVTLSCSPISGHRSVSWYQQTPGQGLQFLFEYFSETQRNKGNFPGRFSGRQFSNSRSEMNVSTLELGDSALYLCASSNAGFDSPLHFGNGTRLTVT.

This clone is a singleton in its sample. The gene calls are TRBV6-1 and TRBJ1-6, with TRBD1 as a possible D gene (6 bases). This CDR3 has 16 amino acids. Deletions cut 4 bases from V and 10 bases from J, with 20 bases between. Germline CDR1 and CDR2: MNHNS and SASEGT. The CDR3 sequence: CASSGPRTDYWSPLHF. The CDR3 bases are TGTGCCAGCAGTGGGCCGAGGACAGATTATTGGTCACCCCTCCACTTT.

The chain couples TRBV2 to TRBJ1-1, with 7 positions matching TRBD1. The germline CDR1 and CDR2 sequences are SNHLY and FYNNEI. The CDR3 length is 13 residues. With V trimmed by 4 bases and J by 3 bases, 2 bases remained unmatched. CDR3 protein: CASSGQGDTEAFF. CDR3 coding DNA: TGTGCCAGCAGTGGACAGGGTGACACTGAAGCTTTCTTT.

This rearrangement joins TRBV10-1 to TRBJ2-4, with D perhaps matching TRBD1 (6 bases). CDR1 and CDR2 from the germline V gene are WNHNN and SYGVQD (reference sequence). The CDR3 extends over 15 amino acids. V was pared by 6 bases and J by 2 bases, with 14 bases between. CDR3 sequence reads: CASSPSTGPKNIQYF. The CDR3 DNA follows: TGCGCCAGCAGCCCTTCGACAGGCCCCAAAAACATTCAGTACTTC.

As regards this clone: One end of the junction does not line up with germline, which may come from a read error. The V and J genes are TRBV15 and TRBJ1-2; 9 bases agree with TRBD1. Germline lookup yields CDR1 LNHNV and CDR2 YYDKDF (reference sequence). This CDR3 is 14 amino acids long. The CDR3 reads CATSGEGQGFGYTF. Here the CDR3 DNA reads TGTGCCACCAGCGGAGAAGGACAGGGGTTTGGCTACACCTTC.

The genes are TRBV9 and TRBJ1-1; the match to TRBD1 covers 8 bases. The V and J ends lost 4 bases and 4 bases, in that order; junction bases with no gene match: 15. This CDR3 comprises 17 residues. Per the germline V gene, CDR1 is SGDLS and CDR2 is YYNGEE. This CDR3 reads CASSPSGTGGEGTEAFF. The CDR3 DNA sequence: TGTGCCAGCAGCCCGTCCGGAACAGGGGGTGAAGGCACTGAAGCTTTCTTT.

The chain uses TRBV6-5 and TRBJ2-7; D possibly corresponds to TRBD2 (5 bases). The CDR3 totals 11 residues. V was pared by 10 bases and J by 9 bases, with 16 bases between. In germline, CDR1 is MNHEY, CDR2 SVGAGI. CDR3 residues: CATSEVGVQYF. In DNA, the CDR3 is TGTGCCACCTCCGAGGTCGGGGTGCAGTACTTC.

This chain connects TRBV7-9 to TRBJ1-1; 8 positions agree with TRBD1. Germline CDR1 is SEHNR and CDR2 is FQNEAQ (reference sequence). The length of the CDR3 is 18 residues. J lost 1 base, V lost 5 bases, and 15 bases had no gene match. The CDR3: CASSLPFRDRGSNTEAFF. The CDR3 nucleotides are TGTGCCAGCAGCCTGCCTTTTCGAGACAGGGGTTCGAACACTGAAGCTTTCTTT.

The chain couples TRBV6-9 to TRBJ1-2, with D perhaps matching TRBD1 (6 bases). The germline CDR1 and CDR2 sequences are MNHGY and SVAAGI. The CDR3 extends over 13 amino acids. V shed 4 bases and J shed 5 bases, with 11 bases lying between them. The CDR3 DNA sequence: TGTGCCAGCAGTTGGGGCCAGGGGTATGGCTACACCTTC. Translated, it gives CASSWGQGYGYTF.

This chain joins TRBV10-3 and TRBJ1-6; TRBD1 might be the D (5 bases). CDR3 length: 13 residues. Germline CDR1 is ENHRY and CDR2 is SYGVKD. V was cut by 11 bases and J by 0 bases, with 8 bases left in between. The CDR3: CAAGGSYNSPLHF. In nucleotides, the CDR3 is TGTGCCGCCGGGGGCTCCTATAATTCACCCCTCCACTTT.

This rearrangement joins TRBV7-2 to TRBJ1-6, with D unresolved. Germline assignment: CDR1 SGHTA and CDR2 FQGNSA. The length of the CDR3 is 15 residues. V was pared by 5 bases and J by 9 bases, with 17 bases between. This chain's CDR3 is CASSPGNSITSPLHF. As DNA, the CDR3 is TGTGCCAGCAGCCCCGGGAACTCGATAACTTCACCCCTCCACTTT.

The CDR3 DNA reads TGTGCCAGCAGCCGGCCCGGACAGGGGATCACCGGGGAGCTGTTTTTT. This sequence encodes CASSRPGQGITGELFF. The V call is TRBV7-8, the J call TRBJ2-2; 9 bases align to TRBD1. The CDR3 totals 16 residues. CDR1 and CDR2 (germline): SGHVS, FQNEAQ. V lost 5 bases, J lost 4 bases, and 8 bases stayed unmatched. Full variable domain (remainder filled in from reference TRBV7-8 and TRBJ2-2): GAGVSQSPRYKVAKRGQDVALRCDPISGHVSLFWYQQALGQGPEFLTYFQNEAQLDKSGLPSDRFFAERPEGSVSTLKIQRTQQEDSAVYLCASSRPGQGITGELFFGEGSRLTVL.

The chain has TRBV9 and TRBJ1-1; D perhaps matches TRBD1 (5 bases). Trimming removed 0 bases from V and 4 bases from J, with 10 bases in between. CDR3 size: 14 residues. Germline V CDR1 and CDR2: SGDLS, YYNGEE. CDR3 region: CASSVGPGGTEAFF. Written as DNA, the CDR3 is TGTGCCAGCAGCGTAGGGCCCGGGGGCACTGAAGCTTTCTTT.

The chain recombines TRBV9 with TRBJ2-2; TRBD2 might be the D (5 bases). Trimming took off 0 bases at V and 4 bases at J, with 7 bases between the two ends. This CDR3 comprises 14 residues. The V gene's germline CDR1 is SGDLS and CDR2 YYNGEE. The CDR3 sequence is CASSVGGLTGELFF. As DNA, the CDR3 is TGTGCCAGCAGCGTAGGAGGGCTCACCGGGGAGCTGTTTTTT.